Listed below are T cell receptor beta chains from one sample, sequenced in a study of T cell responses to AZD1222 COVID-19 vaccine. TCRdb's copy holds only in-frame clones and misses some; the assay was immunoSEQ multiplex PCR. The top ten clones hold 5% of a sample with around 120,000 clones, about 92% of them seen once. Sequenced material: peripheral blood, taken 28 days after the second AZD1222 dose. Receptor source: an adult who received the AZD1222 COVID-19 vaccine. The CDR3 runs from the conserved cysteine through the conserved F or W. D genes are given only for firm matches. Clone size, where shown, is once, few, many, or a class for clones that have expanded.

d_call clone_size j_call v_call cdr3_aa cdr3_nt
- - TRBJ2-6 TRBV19 CASSSPSRSGANVLTF TGTGCCAGTAGTTCCCCGTCCCGCTCTGGGGCCAACGTCCTGACTTTC
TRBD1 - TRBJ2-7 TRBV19 CASSYGTGSSYEQYF TGTGCCAGTAGTTATGGGACAGGGAGCTCCTACGAGCAGTACTTC
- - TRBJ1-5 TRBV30 CAWSSNRDQPQHF TGTGCCTGGAGTTCGAATAGGGATCAGCCCCAGCATTTT
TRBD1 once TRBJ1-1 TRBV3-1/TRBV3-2 CASSQVGRGKLGTEAFF TGTGCCAGCAGCCAAGTTGGCAGGGGGAAGTTGGGAACTGAAGCTTTCTTT
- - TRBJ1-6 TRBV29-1 CSGRTDTNSPLHF TGCAGCGGTCGGACAGACACGAATTCACCCCTCCACTTT
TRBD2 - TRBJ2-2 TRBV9 CASSVKGAGQLTGELFF TGTGCCAGCAGCGTCAAGGGAGCGGGGCAACTCACCGGGGAGCTGTTTTTT
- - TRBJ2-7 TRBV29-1 CSVTTPATYF TGCAGCGTGACGACCCCAGCGACGTACTTC
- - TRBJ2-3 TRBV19 CASIQGRQGTDTQYF TGTGCCAGTATCCAGGGCCGCCAGGGGACAGATACGCAGTATTTT
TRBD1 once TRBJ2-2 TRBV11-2 CATTGLQGAGTGELFF TGTGCCACCACGGGCCTGCAGGGGGCAGGCACCGGGGAGCTGTTTTTT
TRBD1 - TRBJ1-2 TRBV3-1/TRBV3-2 CASSLRQGGGYTF TGTGCCAGCAGCCTACGACAGGGAGGAGGCTACACCTTC
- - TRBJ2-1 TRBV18 CASSLAGSYEQFF TGTGCCAGCTCCCTCGCGGGCAGTTATGAGCAGTTCTTC
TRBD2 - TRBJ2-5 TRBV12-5 CASGPFRETGIKLAEETQYF TGTGCTAGTGGTCCCTTTCGGGAAACAGGGATTAAACTAGCGGAAGAGACCCAGTACTTC
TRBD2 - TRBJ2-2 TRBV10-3 CAISESSGGTGELFF TGTGCCATCAGTGAGTCCAGCGGGGGGACCGGGGAGCTGTTTTTT
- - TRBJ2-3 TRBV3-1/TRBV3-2 CASSQAGGSSTDTQYF TGTGCCAGCAGCCAAGCGGGTGGATCTAGCACAGATACGCAGTATTTT
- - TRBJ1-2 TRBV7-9 CASSLALRNQGYTF TGTGCCAGCAGCTTAGCGCTACGGAATCAAGGCTACACCTTC
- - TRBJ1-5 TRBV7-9 CASSLAGGGQPQHF TGTGCCAGCAGCTTAGCAGGGGGAGGTCAGCCCCAGCATTTT
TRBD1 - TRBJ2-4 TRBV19 CASSIRTGPGRSQYF TGTGCCAGTAGTATTAGGACAGGCCCAGGTCGGTCTCAGTACTTC
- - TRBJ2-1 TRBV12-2 CASRPLPGLAFHEQFF TGTGCAAGTCGCCCACTCCCGGGACTAGCTTTTCATGAGCAGTTCTTC
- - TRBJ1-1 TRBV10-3 CAISLGLSGTEAFF TGTGCCATCAGCCTAGGGCTATCAGGAACTGAAGCTTTCTTT
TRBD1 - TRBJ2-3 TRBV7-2 CASSFQGATDTQYF TGTGCCAGCAGCTTCCAGGGGGCAACAGATACGCAGTATTTT
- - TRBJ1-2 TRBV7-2 CASSSLGQGNYGYTF TGTGCCAGCAGTTCCCTTGGGCAGGGGAACTATGGCTACACCTTC
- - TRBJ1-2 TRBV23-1 CASSQSNRAYGYTF TGCGCCAGCAGTCAATCGAACAGGGCCTATGGCTACACCTTC
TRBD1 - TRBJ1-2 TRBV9 CASSPTTGGNYGYTF TGTGCCAGCAGCCCAACGACAGGGGGCAACTATGGCTACACCTTC
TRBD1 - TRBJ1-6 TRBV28 CASSPKYAPRTGLRYNSPLHF TGTGCCAGCAGTCCAAAATATGCCCCTCGGACAGGTCTTCGTTATAATTCACCCCTCCACTTT
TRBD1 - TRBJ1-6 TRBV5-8 CASSMGQGDSPLHF TGTGCCAGCAGCATGGGACAGGGCGATTCACCCCTCCACTTT
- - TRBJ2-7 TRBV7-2 CASSTTVRDEQYF TGTGCCAGCAGCACGACCGTCCGGGACGAGCAGTACTTC
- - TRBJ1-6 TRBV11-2 CASRIRDLGHSPLHF TGTGCCAGCAGGATCCGAGACCTTGGGCATTCACCCCTCCACTTT
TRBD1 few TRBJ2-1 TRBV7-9 CASSPKGASYNEQFF TGTGCCAGCAGCCCCAAGGGGGCCTCCTACAATGAGCAGTTCTTC
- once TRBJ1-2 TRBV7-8 CASSLMGSNLANYGYTF TGTGCCAGCAGCTTAATGGGCAGTAACTTAGCTAACTATGGCTACACCTTC
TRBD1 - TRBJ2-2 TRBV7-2 CASSLVGTGGAGGELFF TGTGCCAGCAGCTTAGTGGGTACAGGGGGCGCGGGCGGGGAGCTGTTTTTT
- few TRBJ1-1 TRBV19 CASSIDRSANTEAFF TGTGCCAGTAGTATAGATCGTTCAGCTAACACTGAAGCTTTCTTT
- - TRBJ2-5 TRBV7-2 CASSLVTGWEETQYF TGTGCCAGCAGCTTAGTCACAGGATGGGAGGAGACCCAGTACTTC
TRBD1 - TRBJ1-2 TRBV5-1 CASSLAGQGASGYTF TGCGCCAGCAGCTTGGCAGGACAGGGGGCTTCGGGCTACACCTTC
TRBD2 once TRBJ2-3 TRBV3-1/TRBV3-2 CASSQGTSGTDTQYF TGTGCCAGCAGCCAAGGGACTAGCGGGACAGATACGCAGTATTTT
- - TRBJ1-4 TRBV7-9 CASRGINEKLFF TGTGCCAGCAGAGGGATCAATGAAAAACTGTTTTTT
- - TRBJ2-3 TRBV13 CASSLRGAQGDTQYF TGTGCCAGCAGCTTAAGGGGGGCCCAGGGGGATACGCAGTATTTT
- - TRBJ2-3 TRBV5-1 CASSLGASKADTQYF TGCGCCAGCAGCTTGGGGGCCTCGAAGGCAGATACGCAGTATTTT
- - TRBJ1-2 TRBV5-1 CASSDLQDRYTF TGCGCCAGCAGCGACCTACAGGACCGCTACACCTTC
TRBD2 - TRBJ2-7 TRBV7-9 CASSQLIGGSSYEQYF TGTGCCAGCAGCCAGCTCATCGGGGGGAGCTCCTACGAGCAGTACTTC
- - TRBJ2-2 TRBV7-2 CASSLSAGSITGELFF TGTGCCAGCAGCTTATCCGCGGGGAGCATAACCGGGGAGCTGTTTTTT
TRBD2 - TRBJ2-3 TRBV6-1 CASSELLAGYSTDTQYF TGTGCCAGCAGTGAATTACTAGCGGGATATAGCACAGATACGCAGTATTTT
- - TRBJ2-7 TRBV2 CASSDLGGSYEQYF TGTGCCAGCAGTGATCTGGGAGGTTCCTACGAGCAGTACTTC
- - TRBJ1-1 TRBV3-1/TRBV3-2 CASSPAGGNTEAFF TGTGCCAGCAGCCCGGCCGGTGGGAACACTGAAGCTTTCTTT
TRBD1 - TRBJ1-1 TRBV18 CASSQETGMTEAFF TGTGCCAGCTCACAAGAGACAGGGATGACTGAAGCTTTCTTT
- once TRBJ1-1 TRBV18 CASSQLGDTEAFF TGTGCCAGCTCACAGCTCGGGGACACTGAAGCTTTCTTT
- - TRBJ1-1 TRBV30 CAWRRDPGDTEAFF TGTGCCTGGAGGCGGGACCCAGGGGACACTGAAGCTTTCTTT
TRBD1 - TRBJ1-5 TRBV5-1 CASSSGTGRDQPQHF TGCGCCAGCAGCTCGGGGACAGGGAGAGATCAGCCCCAGCATTTT
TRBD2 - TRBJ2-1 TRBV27 CASSLSPFSAGDAHEQFF TGTGCCAGCAGTTTATCCCCTTTCTCAGCGGGAGATGCCCATGAGCAGTTCTTC
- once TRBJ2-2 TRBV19 CASSRTVLNTGELFF TGTGCCAGTAGTAGGACCGTTCTGAACACCGGGGAGCTGTTTTTT
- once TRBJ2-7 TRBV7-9 CASSSISYEQYF TGTGCCAGCAGCTCCATCAGCTACGAGCAGTACTTC
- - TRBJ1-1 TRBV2 CAFRGNRRMNTEAFF TGTGCCTTTAGGGGGAACAGAAGAATGAACACTGAAGCTTTCTTT